The text below deals with one TCR beta chain. Its antigen is still unknown. The CDR3 spans 19 residues. V was clipped by 4 bases and J by 0 bases; unmatched bases: 15. Per the germline V gene, CDR1 is SGHDT and CDR2 is YYEEEE. Genomic DNA (from each subset) was split evenly across several immunoSEQ plates. Data came from immunoSEQ multiplex PCR; TCRdb stores just in-frame clones and leaves some out. In the table there are some 200,000 clones, 66% of which are singletons. The sample belongs to a study of shared clonotypes between healthy human individuals. Notes on the study in general: Few donors limited the genetic and exposure-history diversity represented.

The TCR was taken from a young man in good health. This sequence joins TRBV5-6 and TRBJ2-1, with 8 bases matching TRBD2. The material sequenced was memory CD4+ T cells sorted from blood. Regarding subset: CD45RA-negative fraction. CDR3 nucleotides: TGTGCCAGCAGCGCGGCTCGGGAGGGAGTCTCAACCTCCTACAATGAGCAGTTCTTC. Amino acids: CASSAAREGVSTSYNEQFF. The variable domain in full, completed from reference TRBV5-6 and TRBJ2-1, reads DAGVTQSPTHLIKTRGQQVTLRCSPKSGHDTVSWYQQALGQGPQFIFQYYEEEERQRGNFPDRFSGHQFPNYSSELNVNALLLGDSALYLCASSAAREGVSTSYNEQFFGPGTRLTVL.